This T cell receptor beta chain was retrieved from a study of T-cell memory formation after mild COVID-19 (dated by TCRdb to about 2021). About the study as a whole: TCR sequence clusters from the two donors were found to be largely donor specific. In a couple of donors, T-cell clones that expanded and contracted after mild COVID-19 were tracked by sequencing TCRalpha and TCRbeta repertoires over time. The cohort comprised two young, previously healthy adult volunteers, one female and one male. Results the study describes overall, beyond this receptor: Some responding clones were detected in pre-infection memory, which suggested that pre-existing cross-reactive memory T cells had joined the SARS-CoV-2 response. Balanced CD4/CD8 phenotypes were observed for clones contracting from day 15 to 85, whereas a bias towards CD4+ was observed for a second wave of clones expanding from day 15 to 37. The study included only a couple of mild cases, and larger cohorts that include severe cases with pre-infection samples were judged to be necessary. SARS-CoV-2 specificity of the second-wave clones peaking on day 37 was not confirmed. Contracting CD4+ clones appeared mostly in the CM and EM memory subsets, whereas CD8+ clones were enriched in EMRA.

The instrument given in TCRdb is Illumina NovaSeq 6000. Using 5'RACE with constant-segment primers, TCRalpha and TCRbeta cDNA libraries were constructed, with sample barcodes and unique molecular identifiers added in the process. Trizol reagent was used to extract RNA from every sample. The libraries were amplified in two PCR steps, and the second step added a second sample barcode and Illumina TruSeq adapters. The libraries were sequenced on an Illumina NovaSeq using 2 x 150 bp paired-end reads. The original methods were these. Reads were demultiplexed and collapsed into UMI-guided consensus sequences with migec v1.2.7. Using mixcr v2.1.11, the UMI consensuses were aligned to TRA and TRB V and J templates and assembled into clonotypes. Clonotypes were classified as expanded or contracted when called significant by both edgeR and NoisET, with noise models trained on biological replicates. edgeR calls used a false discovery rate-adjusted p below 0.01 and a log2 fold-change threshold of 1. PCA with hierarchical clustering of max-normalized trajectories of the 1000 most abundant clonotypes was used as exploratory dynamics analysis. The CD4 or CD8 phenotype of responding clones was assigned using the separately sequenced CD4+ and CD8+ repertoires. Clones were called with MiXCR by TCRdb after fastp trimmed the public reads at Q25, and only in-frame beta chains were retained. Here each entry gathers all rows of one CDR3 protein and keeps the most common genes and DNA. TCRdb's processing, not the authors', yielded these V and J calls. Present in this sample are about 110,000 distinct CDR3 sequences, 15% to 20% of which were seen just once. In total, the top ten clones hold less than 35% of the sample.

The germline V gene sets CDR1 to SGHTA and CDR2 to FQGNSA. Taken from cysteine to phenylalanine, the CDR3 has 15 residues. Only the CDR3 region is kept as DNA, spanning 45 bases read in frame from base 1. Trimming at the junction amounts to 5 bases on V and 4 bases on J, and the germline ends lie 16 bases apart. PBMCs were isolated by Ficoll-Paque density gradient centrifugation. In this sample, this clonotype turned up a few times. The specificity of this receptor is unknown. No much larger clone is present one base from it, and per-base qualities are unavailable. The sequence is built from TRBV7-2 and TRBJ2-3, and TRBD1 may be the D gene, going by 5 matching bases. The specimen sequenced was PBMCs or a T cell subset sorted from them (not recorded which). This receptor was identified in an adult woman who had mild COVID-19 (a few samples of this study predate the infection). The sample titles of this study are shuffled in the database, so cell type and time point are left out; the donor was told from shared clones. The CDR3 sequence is CASSVGRGSADTQYF. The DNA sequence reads TGTGCCAGCAGCGTAGGAAGGGGATCGGCAGATACGCAGTATTTT.